The following is a T cell receptor (beta chain) sequence with its context. What it binds is not known. Though probably carrying unrecorded immune exposures, donors were nominally healthy at sampling. The sample is drawn from a study of cytomegalovirus exposure and HLA in healthy donors. The study's findings and limits: The later analysis indicated that the majority of CMV-associated TCR beta chains appeared HLA-restricted.

A multiplex PCR was run with 60 Vbeta primers and 13 Jbeta primers. The table came from immunoSEQ multiplex PCR; TCRdb's copy has only in-frame clones and leaves some out. The table records around 210,000 clones, 82% of them present only once. The sample was PBMCs. This clonotype was sampled from a woman in her forties in good health and CMV-seronegative.

For the CDR3, the DNA is TGCGCCAGCAGCTTGGCGGGTGAAAACACCATATATTTT. It yields the protein CASSLAGENTIYF. J is TRBJ1-3 and V is TRBV5-1; D is uncertain. Per germline, CDR1 SGHRS and CDR2 YFSETQ. The CDR3 loop spans 13 amino acids. V was pared by 0 bases and J by 6 bases, with 7 bases between.